One T cell receptor beta chain is described in this entry. This sample stems from a study of blood T cell repertoires in COVID-19. Study in general: Samples came from the United States, Italy and Spain, spanning acute and convalescent COVID-19. Sources were T cells, B-cell-depleted T cells, or PBMCs; the material itself was cDNA or gDNA.

Trimming at V came to 4 bases and at J to 6 bases, leaving 11 bases not matched to a gene. The CDR3 runs to 16 residues. CDR1 and CDR2 (germline): MNHEY, SMNVEV (reference sequence). Per the original methods: Amplification from reference gene primers served as the basis for estimated nucleated cell counts. The repertoire was sequenced with immunoSEQ multiplex PCR; TCRdb's copy has only in-frame clones and lacks some. V, J and clone size are those of that table, while D and trimming were read from the DNA. The table lists about 70,000 clones, roughly nine tenths of them singletons. The sequence derives from a woman older than 75 with acute or convalescent COVID-19. Sequenced material: peripheral blood. This rearrangement joins TRBV27 to TRBJ1-5; TRBD1 aligns across 8 bases. The CDR3 DNA sequence: TGTGCCAGCAGTTCTTCAGGGGGCTCGTTGGGTCAGCCCCAGCATTTT. Protein product: CASSSSGGSLGQPQHF.